The following is a T cell receptor beta chain sequence with its context. The data originate from a study of blood T cell repertoires in COVID-19. At the level of the study: Collection of acute and convalescent COVID-19 samples took place in the United States, Italy and Spain.

Trimming stripped 2 bases from V and 3 bases from J, with 19 bases between. Germline V lookup: CDR1 LNHNV, CDR2 YYDKDF (reference sequence). This CDR3 region has 17 residues. Individuals aged about 18 to 90 years were recruited from 24 US areas. For recovered donors of Cohort 3, there were two negative PCRs, clearance, or symptom resolution. Sequencing was performed with immunoSEQ multiplex PCR; in TCRdb, only in-frame clones are kept and a portion is missing. Of more than 150,000 clones listed, about 90% are singletons. Sequencing was performed on PBMCs or T cells enriched from blood (not recorded which). The chain joins TRBV15 to TRBJ1-1, with D maybe TRBD1 (6 bases). This TCR came from a woman aged 25 to 45 who had recovered from COVID-19. The CDR3 loop is CATSRPREGGQDTEAFF. In DNA form, the CDR3 reads TGTGCCACCAGCAGACCCCGGGAAGGGGGTCAGGACACTGAAGCTTTCTTT.